The 13 T cell receptor beta chains presented below share a single source sample, sequenced in a study of regulatory T cells in long-lasting Graves disease (dated by TCRdb to the early 2020s). Libraries were made using multiplex PCR. The sequencer listed for this sample is Illumina HiSeq 4000. To build TCR beta libraries, CDR3 regions were amplified by Arm-PCR using iRepertoire HTBI primers. TCRdb reworked the public reads: Q25 trimming with fastp, MiXCR clone assembly, productive beta chains retained. Records with the same CDR3 protein are collapsed into one entry carrying the most frequent genes and DNA. This sample has 620,000 or so distinct CDR3 sequences in its table, and approximately 15% of those were observed once. The top ten clones comprise around a sixth of the sample. This specimen's time point label, interpreted: newly diagnosed GD, antithyroid drugs for less than 3 months. RNA was extracted from PBMCs in TRIzol for both TCR sequencing and RNA sequencing.

The sample was also linked to a second study, of T cells in Graves' hyperthyroidism and ophthalmopathy.

Sequencing was performed on peripheral blood mononuclear cells (PBMCs), taken at new diagnosis, from a patient treated with antithyroid drugs. These receptors came from a woman in her 30s with Graves disease. Donor details come from another sample of the same person, matched by shared clones.

Only a few counts were recorded for this clonotype. The chain employs TRBV6-2 or TRBV6-3 and TRBJ2-1; 9 nucleotides align to TRBD2. J gave up 4 bases and V 2 bases, and 3 bases lay outside the gene matches. The germline V gene has CDR1 MNHEY and CDR2 SVGEGT. The CDR3 loop spans 15 amino acids. DNA for the CDR3: TGTGCCAGCAGTTACGGGACTAGCAGATACAATGAGCAGTTCTTC. It translates to CASSYGTSRYNEQFF.

This clonotype was counted many times. CDR3 residues: CASSTNTRRDPTEAFF. CDR3 sequence (DNA): TGTGCCAGTAGTACAAACACCCGAAGGGACCCGACTGAAGCTTTCTTT. The V gene is TRBV19, the J gene TRBJ1-1; D is possibly TRBD1 (5 bases). This CDR3 comprises 16 residues. V was shortened by 4 bases and J by 5 bases, with 20 bases between the two germline ends. CDR1 is LNHDA and CDR2 is SQIVND in the germline V gene (reference sequence).

This clonotype was detected ten times or more. The chain is built from TRBV20-1 and TRBJ1-5, with D tentatively TRBD1 (5 bases). CDR3 length: 17 amino acids. CDR1 DFQATT and CDR2 SNEGSKA come from the germline V gene (reference sequence). DNA for the CDR3: TGCAGCGCCGGGGCGGAAGAGGCGGGATTGCGCAATCAGCCCCAGCATTTT. Translating it yields CSAGAEEAGLRNQPQHF.

This clonotype was detected many times. This rearrangement joins TRBV11-3 to TRBJ2-1, with D maybe TRBD2 (6 bases). Germline V lookup: CDR1 SGHNT, CDR2 YENEEA. There are 14 residues in the CDR3. V gave up 5 bases and J gave up 6 bases, with 14 bases separating them. DNA of the CDR3: TGTGCCAGCAGCCCCGGGAGTTGGACCAATGAGCAGTTCTTC. It translates to CASSPGSWTNEQFF.

This clonotype was seen ten or more times. The chain joins TRBV29-1 to TRBJ1-2; maybe TRBD1 (5 bases). CDR3 length: 12 amino acids. From germline, CDR1 is SQVTM and CDR2 ANQGSEA. Trimming shortened V by 4 bases and J by 8 bases, and 14 bases separated the two germline ends. As DNA, the CDR3 is TGCAGCGTTGGTGGGGCCGGTTTAGGCTACACCTTC. It translates to CSVGGAGLGYTF.

This clonotype was counted many times. This chain connects TRBV12-3 or TRBV12-4 to TRBJ1-5; 7 nucleotides agree with TRBD1. V dropped 9 bases and J dropped 0; count of bases not matched to a gene: 5. The CDR3 loop spans 14 amino acids. The CDR3 region is CASWTGYSNQPQHF. CDR3 in DNA: TGTGCCAGTTGGACAGGTTATAGCAATCAGCCCCAGCATTTT.

V is TRBV9 and J is TRBJ1-1, with D possibly being TRBD1 (5 bases). The germline V gene encodes CDR1 SGDLS and CDR2 YYNGEE. The CDR3 contains 14 residues. With 4 bases removed from V and 7 bases from J, the gap between germline ends came to 17 bases. CDR3 residues: CASSFLGAASEAFF. DNA for the CDR3: TGTGCCAGCAGCTTCCTCGGGGCGGCAAGTGAAGCTTTCTTT.

This clonotype has ten or more counts. DNA for the CDR3: TGTGCCAGCAGCTTAGTGGGGACTAGCGGGTACAATGAGCAGTTCTTC. This sequence encodes CASSLVGTSGYNEQFF. The chain joins TRBV11-2 to TRBJ2-1; 12 bases align to TRBD2. The ends lost 1 base at V and 4 bases at J; junction bases unmatched: 2. CDR1 and CDR2 (germline): SGHAT, FQNNGV. This CDR3 has 16 residues.

The V and J genes are TRBV5-5 and TRBJ1-5; D is possibly TRBD1 (6 bases). V was pared by 4 bases and J by 3 bases, with 11 bases between. From germline, CDR1 is SGHKS and CDR2 YYEKEE (reference sequence). This CDR3 region has 14 residues. Here the CDR3 DNA reads TGTGCCAGCAGCGCGGGACACCCCAATCAGCCCCAGCATTTT. Encoded protein: CASSAGHPNQPQHF. Full variable domain (missing parts from reference TRBV5-5 and TRBJ1-5): DAGVTQSPTHLIKTRGQQVTLRCSPISGHKSVSWYQQVLGQGPQFIFQYYEKEERGRGNFPDRFSARQFPNYSSELNVNALLLGDSALYLCASSAGHPNQPQHFGDGTRLSIL.

This clonotype was observed a handful of times. The rearrangement uses TRBV24-1 and TRBJ2-2; D unresolved. V was cut by 4 bases and J by 5 bases, with 19 bases left in between. The germline V gene encodes CDR1 KGHDR and CDR2 SFDVKD. The CDR3 covers 17 residues. The CDR3 here is CATSDPDSTPETGELFF. The DNA of the CDR3 is TGTGCCACCAGTGACCCTGACTCCACACCCGAGACCGGGGAGCTGTTTTTT.

This clonotype was counted ten times or more. The rearrangement joins TRBV30 to TRBJ1-1, with 11 bases that match TRBD1. This CDR3 spans 15 amino acids. V trimming: 1 base; J trimming: 3 bases; junction bases outside the gene matches: 4. CDR1 and CDR2 from the germline V gene are GTSNPN and SVGIG (reference sequence). The CDR3 loop reads CAWSAWGQGDTEAFF. CDR3 sequence (DNA): TGTGCCTGGAGTGCCTGGGGACAGGGGGACACTGAAGCTTTCTTT.

This clonotype was found many times. At one of its ends the junction is not consistent with the germline gene, which may arise from a read error. This chain links TRBV2 with TRBJ2-7; D gene ambiguous. The germline gives CDR1 SNHLY, CDR2 FYNNEI. The CDR3 has 13 residues. The CDR3 is CASSKAQTYEQYF. For the CDR3, the DNA is TGTGCCAGCAGTAAAGCGCAAACCTACGAGCAGTACTTC.

This clonotype was counted a few times. This chain links TRBV16 with TRBJ1-5; D gene unclear. This CDR3 contains 14 residues. V was clipped by 0 bases and J by 0 bases, with 3 bases between them. CDR1 is KGHSY and CDR2 is FQNENV in the germline V gene. The CDR3 spells CASSQSASNQPQHF. The CDR3 DNA is TGTGCCAGCAGCCAATCGGCTAGCAATCAGCCCCAGCATTTT.